This T cell receptor beta chain was recorded in a study of response to subunit inactivated influenza vaccine. Study-level results: It was suggested by the authors that few new T cells are recruited by each seasonal influenza vaccination.

Comments on this clonotype: Its antigen remains unidentified. One end of the junction is discordant with germline, which a read error may explain.

The CDR3 spans 11 residues. Germline loops: CDR1 MDHEN, CDR2 SYDVKM. TCRdb re-analysed the RT-PCR reads in MiXCR, keeping a single row per CDR3 protein. The sample holds hundreds of thousands of distinct CDR3 sequences, around 15% seen once. Specimen: PBMCs from blood, collected around 15 days before vaccination. The genes are TRBV28 and TRBJ1-6; 7 nucleotides match TRBD1. This TCR came from a man aged 45 to 65 who received an inactivated influenza vaccine. The CDR3 region is CASSSPQGGDF. The CDR3 DNA is TGTGCCAGCAGTTCTCCCCAGGGGGGGGACTTT.